A selection of T cell receptor beta chains follows, all from one sample in a study of T cells in localized non-small cell lung cancer. Assay: immunoSEQ multiplex PCR; the TCRdb copy retains only in-frame clones and omits some. The sample records some 64,000 clones, roughly 76% being singletons. Sequencing used PBMCs, obtained before any cancer treatment. All receptors come from a man between 40 and 70 years old with stage II lung adenocarcinoma. The conserved cysteine and the conserved F or W are not part of the CDR3 here. The order of the fields is clone size, J gene, V gene, CDR3 protein. Some rows mark clone size as missing; the rest say once, few, many or name a class of expanded clone.

NA | TRBJ1-4 | TRBV7-6 | ASSPSTGMNEKLF
NA | TRBJ2-5 | TRBV5-1 | ASSLEGVLGSRETQY
NA | TRBJ2-7 | TRBV5-8 | ASSLPGLAGGSYEQY
NA | TRBJ1-2 | TRBV5-1 | ASSPRGGDGYT
NA | TRBJ1-5 | TRBV5-6 | ASSFGGLDNQPQH
few | TRBJ1-1 | TRBV18 | ASSPPNTEAF
NA | TRBJ2-3 | TRBV18 | ASSPPNPSRRSTDTQY
once | TRBJ2-1 | TRBV29-1 | SVALSGRGRENEQF
once | TRBJ1-5 | TRBV2 | ASSEEGNQPQH
NA | TRBJ2-7 | TRBV6-1 | ASSGQGNEQY